One sample yielded the 15 T cell receptor beta chains listed below, sequenced in a study of beta chain features in type 1 diabetes. Every bit of the isolated RNA underwent reverse transcription, so sequencing read expressed TCRB transcripts. The data were produced by immunoSEQ multiplex PCR, yet TCRdb's version contains in-frame clones alone and is incomplete. The sample holds about 230,000 clones, over 8.5% seen once. The source material was naive CD4+ T cells from blood. The receptors were gathered from a young woman in good health.

This rearrangement joins TRBV19 to TRBJ2-2; D not resolved. This CDR3 is 15 amino acids long. Trimming left V 4 bases short and J 1 base short, with 10 bases between. Looked up from germline, CDR1 is LNHDA and CDR2 is SQIVND (reference sequence). CDR3 in DNA: TGTGCCAGTAGTACGACGACACTGAACACCGGGGAGCTGTTTTTT. It codes for CASSTTTLNTGELFF.

This clone was counted between two and nine times. The chain couples TRBV4-1 to TRBJ2-5; 14 bases map to TRBD2. V was clipped by 0 bases and J by 7 bases; unmatched bases: 16. There are 20 residues in the CDR3. CDR1 is MGHRA, CDR2 YSYEKL, per germline. The CDR3 bases are TGCGCCAGCAGCCAAGATGACCCCGGGACTAGCGGGGGCCTATATGTGACCCAGTACTTC. As protein: CASSQDDPGTSGGLYVTQYF.

In this sample, this clone turned up a few times. The gene calls are TRBV18 and TRBJ1-1; D not resolved. This CDR3 region has 12 residues. V was clipped by 2 bases and J by 5 bases, with 6 bases between them. CDR1 KGHSH and CDR2 LQKENI come from the germline V gene. CDR3 sequence reads: CASSPDYTEAFF. The CDR3, as DNA: TGTGCCAGCTCACCAGACTATACTGAAGCTTTCTTT.

This rearrangement joins TRBV27 to TRBJ1-1, with a tentative D call TRBD1 (6 bases). V was clipped by 2 bases and J by 4 bases, with 11 bases between them. There are 14 residues in the CDR3. Germline V gene lookup returns CDR1 MNHEY and CDR2 SMNVEV (reference sequence). DNA of the CDR3: TGTGCCAGCAGTTTAAGGGGGGGCTTCACTGAAGCTTTCTTT. It translates to CASSLRGGFTEAFF.

This chain links TRBV5-6 with TRBJ2-3; D unresolved. Germline V gene sequence: CDR1 SGHDT, CDR2 YYEEEE. CDR3 length: 16 residues. Trimming cost V 0 bases and J 2 bases, with 13 bases left between them. CDR3 coding DNA: TGTGCCAGCAGCTTGGCCTCAACTGAACTCACAGATACGCAGTATTTT. Translated, it gives CASSLASTELTDTQYF.

The chain couples TRBV5-1 to TRBJ2-5, with a tentative D call TRBD2 (6 bases). The V gene's germline CDR1 is SGHRS and CDR2 YFSETQ. This CDR3 is 14 amino acids long. V was cut by 5 bases and J by 5 bases, with 16 bases left in between. Here the CDR3 reads CASRAGFIGETQYF. CDR3 coding DNA: TGCGCCAGCAGGGCGGGATTTATAGGGGAGACCCAGTACTTC.

There are a few counts of this clone. V is TRBV10-3 and J is TRBJ1-2; 8 nucleotides agree with TRBD1. The CDR3 covers 17 residues. J was trimmed by 2 bases and V by 3 bases; bases with no gene match: 11. Per the germline V gene, CDR1 is ENHRY and CDR2 is SYGVKD. CDR3 bases: TGTGCCATCAGTGATATTACCAGGACAGGGACGAACTATGGCTACACCTTC. This codes for CAISDITRTGTNYGYTF.

This clone has at least ten counts. The rearrangement joins TRBV20-1 to TRBJ2-5; D is unresolved. The germline CDR1 and CDR2 sequences are DFQATT and SNEGSKA (reference sequence). The CDR3 loop spans 11 amino acids. The V gene lost 2 bases and the J gene lost 7 bases, with 8 bases spanning the gap. The CDR3 spells CSARTVGTQYF. The CDR3 DNA follows: TGCAGTGCTAGAACTGTCGGGACCCAGTACTTC.

The genes are TRBV5-1 and TRBJ1-3, with TRBD1 matching 7 bases. In germline, CDR1 is SGHRS, CDR2 YFSETQ. The length of the CDR3 is 15 residues. With V trimmed by 2 bases and J by 1 base, 3 bases remained unmatched. The CDR3 sequence: CASSFTGESGNTIYF. In DNA form, the CDR3 reads TGCGCCAGCAGCTTTACAGGGGAATCTGGAAACACCATATATTTT.

This clone was counted once. The V and J genes are TRBV2 and TRBJ2-1; TRBD1 might be the D (5 bases). The CDR3 is made up of 15 amino acids. The germline CDR1 and CDR2 sequences are SNHLY and FYNNEI. The V and J ends lost 1 base and 7 bases respectively, with 14 bases between them. The CDR3 coding sequence is TGTGCCAGCAGTGAAGGGCAGGGCCGAAGGAATGAGCAGTTCTTC. Protein sequence: CASSEGQGRRNEQFF.

This clone was counted a few times. The rearrangement uses TRBV29-1 and TRBJ2-7, with 9 positions matching TRBD1. Trimming cost V 3 bases and J 4 bases; bases outside gene matches: 4. Germline V gives CDR1 SQVTM, CDR2 ANQGSEA. The CDR3 spans 13 residues. CDR3 residues: CSVEGQGGYEQYF. DNA for the CDR3: TGCAGCGTTGAGGGACAGGGAGGATACGAGCAGTACTTC.

The chain couples TRBV2 to TRBJ2-7; D perhaps matches TRBD2 (6 bases). This CDR3 spans 15 amino acids. V was trimmed by 5 bases and J by 2 bases, leaving 16 bases between them. Germline values: CDR1 SNHLY, CDR2 FYNNEI. DNA of the CDR3: TGTGCCAGCAGTCGCCGGGGGACGAGAACCTACGAGCAGTACTTC. Translating gives CASSRRGTRTYEQYF. Combining the CDR3 with reference TRBV2 and TRBJ2-7 gives the whole variable domain EPEVTQTPSHQVTQMGQEVILRCVPISNHLYFYWYRQILGQKVEFLVSFYNNEISEKSEIFDDQFSVERPDGSNFTLKIRSTKLEDSAMYFCASSRRGTRTYEQYFGPGTRLTVT.

In this sample, this clone turned up a few times. V usage is TRBV30 and J usage is TRBJ1-1; unclear D gene. CDR1 and CDR2 from the germline V gene are GTSNPN and SVGIG (reference sequence). There are 13 residues in the CDR3. V dropped 1 base and J dropped 4 bases, with 10 bases sitting between them. CDR3 nucleotides: TGTGCCTGGAGTGGGGGAGGTGGCACTGAAGCTTTCTTT. Translation: CAWSGGGGTEAFF.

The genes are TRBV18 and TRBJ1-1; possible D gene TRBD1, 5 bases. The CDR3 is made up of 15 amino acids. Germline V lookup: CDR1 KGHSH, CDR2 LQKENI. V was clipped by 2 bases and J by 8 bases, with 18 bases between them. CDR3 amino acids: CASSPLVGMGPEAFF. The CDR3, as DNA: TGTGCCAGCTCACCATTGGTAGGAATGGGGCCGGAAGCTTTCTTT.

This clone appeared a few times. This sequence joins TRBV6-1 and TRBJ2-1; TRBD2 is a possible D gene (5 bases). The germline V gene encodes CDR1 MNHNS and CDR2 SASEGT. This CDR3 contains 11 residues. V was shortened by 6 bases and J by 9 bases, with 9 bases between the two germline ends. Here the CDR3 DNA reads TGTGCCAGCAGGAGGGCAGTTGAGCAGTTCTTC. Its translation: CASRRAVEQFF.